A selection of T cell receptor beta chains follows, all from one sample in a study of cytomegalovirus exposure and HLA in healthy donors. Sequenced by immunoSEQ multiplex PCR; TCRdb stores in-frame clones only, minus some. The sample comprises some 160,000 clones, around four fifths of which are singletons, and roughly 2.5% rests with the top ten. Sequences were obtained from PBMCs. These receptors were collected from a boy between 2 and 10 years old in good health and CMV-seronegative. Each CDR3 is given with its conserved first and last residue. The D gene is left open where the match is weak. Expanded clones get a size class; other rows say once, few or many, or leave the size out.

abundance	v_gene	j_gene	d_gene	CDR3aa	CDR3nt
NA	TRBV7-2	TRBJ2-7	TRBD2	CASSPSSGRSHEQYF	TGTGCCAGCAGCCCTAGTAGCGGGAGAAGCCACGAGCAGTACTTC
once	TRBV7-9	TRBJ1-2	NA	CASSLRTDYGYTF	TGTGCCAGCAGCTTAAGGACAGACTATGGCTACACCTTC
NA	TRBV5-1	TRBJ1-1	TRBD1	CASSSGGVRTEAFF	TGCGCCAGCAGCTCAGGGGGCGTGAGGACTGAAGCTTTCTTT
NA	TRBV9	TRBJ2-1	NA	CASSVGANAYNEQFF	TGTGCCAGCAGCGTAGGGGCTAACGCCTACAATGAGCAGTTCTTC
NA	TRBV4-2	TRBJ1-3	NA	CASSQTGGIDLFGGNTIYF	TGTGCCAGCAGCCAAACGGGGGGGATCGACTTATTCGGGGGAAACACCATATATTTT
NA	TRBV30	TRBJ1-6	TRBD1	CAWRRTGHNSPLHF	TGTGCCTGGAGGCGGACAGGCCACAATTCACCCCTCCACTTT
NA	TRBV7-8	TRBJ1-1	NA	CASSLRGGEAFF	TGTGCCAGCAGCTTAAGAGGGGGTGAAGCTTTCTTT
NA	TRBV16	TRBJ1-5	TRBD1	CASSQTVFRDRVNQPQHF	TGTGCCAGCAGCCAAACGGTTTTCCGGGACAGGGTCAATCAGCCCCAGCATTTT
NA	TRBV10-1	TRBJ1-6	NA	CASTVARSYNSPLHF	TGCGCCAGCACCGTGGCCCGCTCCTATAATTCACCCCTCCACTTT
NA	TRBV5-5	TRBJ2-3	NA	CASSTIGQRGPTDTQYF	TGTGCCAGCAGCACGATAGGACAGCGAGGACCGACAGATACGCAGTATTTT
NA	TRBV5-1	TRBJ2-7	TRBD1	CASSGTGGPYEQYF	TGCGCCAGCAGTGGGACAGGGGGCCCGTACGAGCAGTACTTC
NA	TRBV9	TRBJ1-3	NA	CASSVGTNSGNTIYF	TGTGCCAGCAGCGTAGGGACAAACTCTGGAAACACCATATATTTT
NA	TRBV2	TRBJ2-7	NA	CASKGTYEQYF	TGTGCCAGCAAGGGGACCTACGAGCAGTACTTC
NA	TRBV7-2	TRBJ2-5	TRBD2	CASSLGPSGSQETQYF	TGTGCCAGCAGCTTAGGTCCTAGCGGGTCACAAGAGACCCAGTACTTC
NA	TRBV6-5	TRBJ2-5	NA	CASSYSRGQETQYF	TGTGCCAGCAGTTACTCGAGAGGGCAGGAGACCCAGTACTTC
NA	TRBV25-1	TRBJ2-5	TRBD1	CASSEGPGQGARETQYF	TGTGCCAGCAGTGAGGGCCCGGGACAGGGGGCGAGGGAGACCCAGTACTTC
NA	TRBV25-1	TRBJ1-3	NA	CASSESRVSSGNTIYF	TGTGCCAGCAGTGAATCTCGGGTTTCTAGTGGAAACACCATATATTTT
NA	TRBV5-1	TRBJ1-2	NA	CASSPRLNYGYTF	TGCGCCAGCAGCCCCAGGCTCAACTATGGCTACACCTTC
NA	TRBV12-5	TRBJ2-7	NA	CASGLGGTFYEQYF	TGTGCTAGTGGTTTGGGGGGGACATTCTACGAGCAGTACTTC
NA	TRBV15	TRBJ1-2	NA	CATSRRGGSGNGYTF	TGTGCCACCAGCCGGCGAGGCGGGTCGGGTAATGGCTACACCTTC
NA	TRBV7-2	TRBJ1-5	NA	CASSLAGIQPQHF	TGTGCCAGCAGCTTAGCTGGCATTCAGCCCCAGCATTTT
NA	TRBV6-5	TRBJ1-1	NA	CASSYSNLGRTEAFF	TGTGCCAGCAGTTACTCGAATCTGGGGAGGACTGAAGCTTTCTTT
NA	TRBV19	TRBJ1-2	TRBD1	CASSIERTGLVYTF	TGTGCCAGTAGTATAGAGAGGACAGGGCTCGTCTACACCTTC
once	TRBV9	TRBJ2-7	TRBD2	CASSVGGGGAYEQYF	TGTGCCAGCAGCGTAGGAGGCGGGGGGGCCTACGAGCAGTACTTC
NA	TRBV10-3	TRBJ1-4	NA	CAISDSGQGGEKLFF	TGTGCCATCAGTGACTCAGGGCAGGGTGGTGAAAAACTGTTTTTT
once	TRBV19	TRBJ1-2	TRBD1	CASREDKGASRGYTF	TGTGCCAGTAGGGAGGACAAGGGGGCATCGCGTGGCTACACCTTC
NA	TRBV5-4	TRBJ2-2	TRBD2	CASSLGGGLAGELFF	TGTGCCAGCAGCTTGGGCGGGGGGCTTGCCGGGGAGCTGTTTTTT
NA	TRBV7-9	TRBJ2-1	NA	CASSRTDFSYNEQFF	TGTGCCAGCAGCCGAACAGATTTCTCCTACAATGAGCAGTTCTTC
NA	TRBV10-3	TRBJ1-1	NA	CAITTDSMNTEAFF	TGTGCCATCACAACGGACAGCATGAACACTGAAGCTTTCTTT
NA	TRBV2	TRBJ1-5	NA	CASSEAGGYNQPQHF	TGTGCCAGCAGTGAAGCTGGGGGGTACAATCAGCCCCAGCATTTT
NA	TRBV7-6	TRBJ2-5	NA	CASSSLGRPIETQYF	TGTGCCAGCAGCTCCCTGGGGCGACCCATAGAGACCCAGTACTTC
NA	TRBV2	TRBJ1-2	NA	CASSPESDGMHGYTF	TGTGCCAGCAGCCCCGAGTCTGACGGGATGCATGGCTACACCTTC
NA	TRBV29-1	TRBJ1-3	NA	CSHTVGNTIYF	TGCAGCCATACAGTCGGAAACACCATATATTTT
NA	TRBV5-4	TRBJ2-7	NA	CASSSPRQANPYEQYF	TGTGCCAGCAGCTCCCCAAGACAGGCGAACCCTTACGAGCAGTACTTC
NA	TRBV5-6	TRBJ2-4	TRBD2	CASSRTRVAAGRVNIQYF	TGTGCCAGCAGCCGGACGCGTGTAGCGGCCGGGAGGGTAAACATTCAGTACTTC
NA	TRBV27	TRBJ2-2	TRBD2	CASKAGGRVNTGELFF	TGTGCCAGCAAGGCAGGCGGGAGGGTGAACACCGGGGAGCTGTTTTTT
NA	TRBV5-4	TRBJ2-7	NA	CASSPPQNGEQYF	TGTGCCAGCAGCCCACCGCAAAACGGCGAGCAGTACTTC
NA	TRBV10-3	TRBJ2-1	NA	CAISERLGGGHPNQQFF	TGTGCCATCAGTGAAAGGTTAGGGGGGGGACACCCAAATCAGCAGTTCTTC
NA	TRBV29-1	TRBJ2-2	TRBD2	CSVEDLASGGTGELFF	TGCAGCGTTGAAGATCTCGCCAGCGGGGGCACCGGGGAGCTGTTTTTT
NA	TRBV7-8	TRBJ2-7	TRBD2	CASSSRGDSYEQYF	TGTGCCAGCAGCTCTCGGGGGGACTCCTACGAGCAGTACTTC
NA	TRBV7-2	TRBJ2-7	TRBD1	CASSSSRLTGFTYEQYF	TGTGCCAGCAGCTCATCACGACTGACAGGGTTTACCTACGAGCAGTACTTC
NA	TRBV9	TRBJ2-7	TRBD2	CASSSRAGTSGHEQYF	TGTGCCAGCAGCTCCAGAGCCGGGACTAGCGGGCACGAGCAGTACTTC
once	TRBV5-6	TRBJ1-6	NA	CASSSEAGYNSPLHF	TGTGCCAGCAGCTCGGAGGCAGGATATAATTCACCCCTCCACTTT
NA	TRBV2	TRBJ1-4	NA	CASRKGATNEKLFF	TGTGCCAGCAGAAAGGGGGCAACTAATGAAAAACTGTTTTTT
NA	TRBV19	TRBJ2-7	TRBD2	CASSIAGAGYEQYF	TGTGCCAGTAGTATTGCGGGAGCGGGTTACGAGCAGTACTTC
few	TRBV6-1	TRBJ1-1	TRBD1	CASSMAGTANTEAFF	TGTGCCAGCAGTATGGCCGGGACAGCGAACACTGAAGCTTTCTTT